This is a list of T cell receptor beta chains from one sample in a study of cytomegalovirus exposure and HLA in healthy donors. Method: immunoSEQ multiplex PCR; TCRdb's copy keeps in-frame clones and lacks some. The repertoire includes approximately 180,000 clones, about 83% of them detected once, and approximately 1.5% sits in the top ten. Material: PBMCs. Source of these receptors: a woman aged 25 to 39 in good health and CMV-seronegative. Both conserved end residues are part of each CDR3. Each record gives: V gene, D gene, J gene, clone size, CDR3 protein, CDR3 DNA. The D gene is left open where the match is weak. Clone size is stated in some rows and not others, as once, few, many or a class when expanded.

v_call: TRBV11-3; d_call: -; j_call: TRBJ2-3; clone_size: -; cdr3_aa: CASSLQDTQYF; cdr3_nt: TGTGCCAGCAGCTTACAAGATACGCAGTATTTT
v_call: TRBV5-4; d_call: -; j_call: TRBJ1-4; clone_size: -; cdr3_aa: CASSLAGVANEKLFF; cdr3_nt: TGTGCCAGCAGCTTGGCGGGGGTTGCTAATGAAAAACTGTTTTTT
v_call: TRBV15; d_call: -; j_call: TRBJ2-5; clone_size: -; cdr3_aa: CATSRGSGMETQYF; cdr3_nt: TGTGCCACCAGCAGAGGATCAGGGATGGAGACCCAGTACTTC
v_call: TRBV5-1; d_call: TRBD1; j_call: TRBJ1-2; clone_size: -; cdr3_aa: CASSFGQGVNQDGYTF; cdr3_nt: TGCGCCAGCAGCTTCGGGCAGGGGGTGAATCAGGATGGCTACACCTTC
v_call: TRBV4-3; d_call: TRBD1; j_call: TRBJ2-7; clone_size: -; cdr3_aa: CASSETLDRGYEQYF; cdr3_nt: TGCGCCAGCAGTGAAACTTTGGACAGGGGCTACGAGCAGTACTTC
v_call: TRBV15; d_call: TRBD2; j_call: TRBJ2-1; clone_size: -; cdr3_aa: CATSVGLAGGNEQFF; cdr3_nt: TGTGCCACCAGCGTGGGACTAGCGGGGGGTAATGAGCAGTTCTTC
v_call: TRBV19; d_call: TRBD1; j_call: TRBJ2-7; clone_size: -; cdr3_aa: CASRMTGAYEQYF; cdr3_nt: TGTGCCAGTAGGATGACAGGGGCCTACGAGCAGTACTTC
v_call: TRBV6-6; d_call: TRBD2; j_call: TRBJ2-2; clone_size: -; cdr3_aa: CASSYPSGDTGELFF; cdr3_nt: TGTGCCAGCAGTTACCCCAGCGGGGACACCGGGGAGCTGTTTTTT
v_call: TRBV2; d_call: TRBD1; j_call: TRBJ1-1; clone_size: -; cdr3_aa: CASREKGQGGSEAFF; cdr3_nt: TGTGCCAGCCGAGAGAAGGGACAGGGAGGATCTGAAGCTTTCTTT
v_call: TRBV2; d_call: -; j_call: TRBJ2-3; clone_size: -; cdr3_aa: CASRFVLAPSTDTQYF; cdr3_nt: TGTGCCAGCAGGTTCGTACTAGCACCTAGCACAGATACGCAGTATTTT
v_call: TRBV6-5; d_call: TRBD2; j_call: TRBJ2-7; clone_size: -; cdr3_aa: CASQVASGTYEQYF; cdr3_nt: TGTGCCAGCCAGGTGGCTAGCGGGACCTACGAGCAGTACTTC
v_call: TRBV11-2; d_call: TRBD1; j_call: TRBJ1-2; clone_size: -; cdr3_aa: CASSLGQGDIYIDYGYTF; cdr3_nt: TGTGCCAGCAGCTTAGGACAGGGGGACATATACATCGACTATGGCTACACCTTC
v_call: TRBV7-6; d_call: TRBD2; j_call: TRBJ2-1; clone_size: -; cdr3_aa: CASSLVGRDRSSYNEQFF; cdr3_nt: TGTGCCAGCAGCTTAGTAGGGAGGGACCGAAGCTCCTACAATGAGCAGTTCTTC
v_call: TRBV10-2; d_call: -; j_call: TRBJ2-1; clone_size: few; cdr3_aa: CATEGAAYNEQFF; cdr3_nt: TGCGCCACCGAGGGAGCGGCGTACAATGAGCAGTTCTTC
v_call: TRBV5-6; d_call: -; j_call: TRBJ1-6; clone_size: -; cdr3_aa: CASSLAGDNSPLHF; cdr3_nt: TGTGCCAGCAGCTTGGCGGGGGATAATTCACCCCTCCACTTT
v_call: TRBV7-2; d_call: TRBD1; j_call: TRBJ2-2; clone_size: -; cdr3_aa: CASSPGTGGVVNAGELFF; cdr3_nt: TGTGCCAGCAGCCCAGGGACAGGAGGGGTAGTAAACGCCGGGGAGCTGTTTTTT